The text below deals with one TCR beta chain. Antigen: not known. RNA transcripts yielded amplified TCR beta CDR3 regions. The first-round RT-PCR employed HTBI primers together with the Qiagen OneStep RT-PCR kit. A multiplex PCR was then performed as the second round. One entry per CDR3 protein, called by TCRdb with MiXCR from the multiplex PCR reads. Among 170,000 or so distinct CDR3 sequences listed, approximately 40% were seen once. This sample is drawn from a study of Graves' ophthalmopathy and Graves' hyperthyroidism. Whole-study results and caveats: Predictions made by the model for ophthalmopathy progression reached approximately 70% sensitivity and roughly 79% specificity. Ophthalmopathy versus stable hyperthyroidism: 13-signature model gave about 87% sensitivity, roughly 81% specificity.

The CDR3 covers 14 residues. The V segment lost 3 bases and the J segment 5 bases; nucleotides outside the gene matches: 5. Germline CDR1 and CDR2: SNHLY and FYNNEI. The chain carries TRBV2 and TRBJ1-2; TRBD1 aligns across 8 bases. This receptor was identified in a woman in her thirties or forties with Graves' ophthalmopathy. Specimen: peripheral blood. The CDR3 DNA is TGTGCCAGCAGTGATACAGGGGGATCGTATGGCTACACCTTC. It translates to CASSDTGGSYGYTF.